A selection of T cell receptor beta chains follows, all from one sample in a study of T cell responses to AZD1222 COVID-19 vaccine. Repertoires were generated with immunoSEQ multiplex PCR, while TCRdb's copy carries only in-frame clones and drops some. The data hold 100,000 to 140,000 clones, with more than 70% observed a single time. The material sequenced was peripheral blood, taken on day 0 of AZD1222 vaccination. These receptors were obtained from an adult in good health. CDR3s include the opening cysteine and the closing phenylalanine or tryptophan. D genes are given only for firm matches. A clone size is listed for some rows: how often the clone was seen (once, few, many), or a class if it is expanded.

len	v_gene	d_gene	j_gene	abundance	CDR3nt	CDR3aa
12	TRBV12-3/TRBV12-4	-	TRBJ2-2	-	TGTGCCAGCAATGTGAACACCGGGGAGCTGTTTTTT	CASNVNTGELFF
14	TRBV7-9	-	TRBJ1-1	-	TGTGCCAGCAGCCCTCATATAGAGAACACTGAAGCTTTCTTT	CASSPHIENTEAFF
13	TRBV30	TRBD1	TRBJ1-6	-	TGTGCCTGGAGTGTACAGGGGAATTCACCCCTCCACTTT	CAWSVQGNSPLHF
16	TRBV28	TRBD1	TRBJ1-3	-	TGTGCCAGCAGTTCCCAGGGGGCCCCCTCTGGAAACACCATATATTTT	CASSSQGAPSGNTIYF
12	TRBV5-6	-	TRBJ2-7	-	TGTGCCAGCAGCTTGGAAGGGTACGAGCAGTACTTC	CASSLEGYEQYF
17	TRBV27	-	TRBJ2-1	few	TGTGCCAGCAGTTTAAAGGGATGGGGGGGGCCCTACAATGAGCAGTTCTTC	CASSLKGWGGPYNEQFF
12	TRBV30	-	TRBJ1-3	-	TGTGCCTGGAGTGGGGTAGGAAACACCATATATTTT	CAWSGVGNTIYF
14	TRBV29-1	-	TRBJ1-4	-	TGCAGCGTTGAAGACGGGACCGCTAATGAAAAACTGTTTTTT	CSVEDGTANEKLFF
16	TRBV11-2	TRBD1	TRBJ2-5	-	TGTGCCAGCAGCTTACCGACGACAGGGATGGGGGAGACCCAGTACTTC	CASSLPTTGMGETQYF
16	TRBV28	TRBD1	TRBJ2-7	-	TGTGCCAGCAGTTCAGGGGGGACAGGTTTTAAAGAAGAGCAGTACTTC	CASSSGGTGFKEEQYF
15	TRBV19	-	TRBJ1-4	-	TGTGCCAGTAGTACCGGGCAGGTACAGGGAGAAAAACTGTTTTTT	CASSTGQVQGEKLFF
11	TRBV5-1	-	TRBJ2-5	-	TGCGCCAGCAGCAGGGAAGAGACCCAGTACTTC	CASSREETQYF
14	TRBV7-9	-	TRBJ1-4	-	TGTGCCAGCAGCCCTTCGACAGTGAGTGAAAAACTGTTTTTT	CASSPSTVSEKLFF
16	TRBV19	-	TRBJ2-3	-	TGTGCCAGTTTTGACGGGGCAGAAACTAGCACAGATACGCAGTATTTT	CASFDGAETSTDTQYF
14	TRBV18	-	TRBJ2-5	-	TGTGCCAGCTCACCACCGACCATGTGGGAGACCCAGTACTTC	CASSPPTMWETQYF
15	TRBV6-5	-	TRBJ2-7	-	TGTGCCAGCAGTTACTGGGGGGAAAACTCCTACGAGCAGTACTTC	CASSYWGENSYEQYF
15	TRBV7-2	-	TRBJ2-7	-	TGTGCCAGCAGCTCAGCCCCGGCGACGGGGTTCGAGCAGTACTTC	CASSSAPATGFEQYF
13	TRBV24-1	-	TRBJ1-1	-	TGTGCCACCAGTGATAAAGGGTACACTGAAGCTTTCTTT	CATSDKGYTEAFF
14	TRBV28	-	TRBJ1-1	few	TGTGCCAGCAGTTTGGGGGGGAAAAACACTGAAGCTTTCTTT	CASSLGGKNTEAFF
16	TRBV28	-	TRBJ1-1	-	TGTGCCAGCAGTCTAGGGGGGGATAAGCCGTACACTGAAGCTTTCTTT	CASSLGGDKPYTEAFF
15	TRBV7-2	-	TRBJ2-1	-	TGTGCCAGCAGCGCCCCGGGACTGGCTAACAATGAGCAGTTCTTC	CASSAPGLANNEQFF
13	TRBV19	-	TRBJ2-7	few	TGTGCCAGTAGTATCCGCAGGGACTACGAGCAGTACTTC	CASSIRRDYEQYF
15	TRBV5-6	-	TRBJ1-3	-	TGTGCCAGCAGCCCCAGGACATTGTTAGGAAACACCATATATTTT	CASSPRTLLGNTIYF
15	TRBV30	-	TRBJ2-3	-	TGTGCCTGGTCCTCTGGAGGGGGGGGACGGAATACGCAGTATTTT	CAWSSGGGGRNTQYF
13	TRBV28	-	TRBJ2-1	-	TGTGCCAGCAGTTCCTTGGTCTACAATGAGCAGTTCTTC	CASSSLVYNEQFF
17	TRBV7-9	TRBD1	TRBJ1-6	few	TGTGCCAGCAGCGCATTAGTGGGACAGGGGTACGGTTCACCCCTCCACTTT	CASSALVGQGYGSPLHF
15	TRBV18	TRBD1	TRBJ2-1	once	TGTGCCAGCTCACGACAGCAGGGGGCGAGGAATGAGCAGTTCTTC	CASSRQQGARNEQFF
15	TRBV5-1	-	TRBJ2-2	-	TGCGCCAGCAGCTTGGCCGGGCCGAACACCGGGGAGCTGTTTTTT	CASSLAGPNTGELFF
15	TRBV6-5	-	TRBJ1-2	-	TGTGCCAGCAGTTACGGGCGAGAGGCTAACTATGGCTACACCTTC	CASSYGREANYGYTF
12	TRBV3-1/TRBV3-2	-	TRBJ2-7	-	TGTGCCAGCCCCCACGAGACCTACGAGCAGTACTTC	CASPHETYEQYF
14	TRBV11-3	-	TRBJ2-2	once	TGTGCCAGCAGCTTAAACGGACCCACCGGGGAGCTGTTTTTT	CASSLNGPTGELFF
15	TRBV6-5	TRBD1	TRBJ1-2	-	TGTGCCAGCAGTTTACTCCGGGGACAGACCTATGGCTACACCTTC	CASSLLRGQTYGYTF
15	TRBV5-1	TRBD2	TRBJ2-3	-	TGCGCCAGCAGTCCTTGGACTAGCGGCACAGATACGCAGTATTTT	CASSPWTSGTDTQYF
12	TRBV7-3	-	TRBJ2-1	-	TGTGCCAGCAGCTTAGGTCGGAATGAGCAGTTCTTC	CASSLGRNEQFF
15	TRBV7-2	-	TRBJ1-1	-	TGTGCCAGCAGCTCGGGGGGGGCGGCGAACACTGAAGCTTTCTTT	CASSSGGAANTEAFF
17	TRBV5-1	-	TRBJ2-3	-	TGCGCCAGCAGCCACACATACATGGGGGGCCCCACAGATACGCAGTATTTT	CASSHTYMGGPTDTQYF
11	TRBV6-2/TRBV6-3	-	TRBJ1-5	-	TGTGCCAGCAGTTCCCTTGGCCCCCAGCATTTT	CASSSLGPQHF